Presented here are 24 T cell receptor beta chains from one specimen sequenced in a study of CD8 T cells in ankylosing spondylitis. TCRdb called the 5' RACE reads again in MiXCR, with one record for every CDR3 protein. The sample holds 300,000 to 350,000 distinct CDR3 sequences, approximately 14% seen once. The sequencing input was blood, either unsorted or a sorted T cell fraction (not recorded which). These receptors all come from a male donor with ankylosing spondylitis or in good health (not recorded which).

This clonotype was counted only a few times. This chain joins TRBV5-1 and TRBJ2-3; TRBD2 aligns across 11 bases. This CDR3 spans 13 amino acids. Per the germline V gene, CDR1 is SGHRS and CDR2 is YFSETQ. Trimming cost V 4 bases and J 8 bases; bases outside gene matches: 3. CDR3 sequence: CASSPGLAGTQYF. CDR3 DNA sequence: TGCGCCAGCAGCCCCGGACTAGCGGGTACGCAGTATTTT.

This clonotype has just a few counts. The chain uses TRBV20-1 and TRBJ2-1, with 14 bases lining up with TRBD2. With V trimmed by 1 base and J by 2 bases, 16 bases remained unmatched. Germline loops: CDR1 DFQATT, CDR2 SNEGSKA (reference sequence). The CDR3 covers 21 residues. CDR3 coding DNA: TGCAGTGCTAGAGTTCCTCCCGGGACTAGCGGGAGCGGTGGGGCCTACAATGAGCAGTTCTTC. It translates to CSARVPPGTSGSGGAYNEQFF.

The chain couples TRBV5-1 to TRBJ2-6; tentatively, D is TRBD1 (6 bases). The CDR3 length is 15 residues. Trimming stripped 5 bases from V and 4 bases from J, with 13 bases between. Germline loops: CDR1 SGHRS, CDR2 YFSETQ. This CDR3 reads CASRPTGTGANVLTF. The CDR3 DNA follows: TGCGCCAGCAGGCCGACAGGAACCGGGGCCAACGTCCTGACTTTC.

In DNA form, the CDR3 reads TGCGCCAGCAGCTTGGAGTCGATAACAGGGGGCACAGATACGCAGTATTTT. This sequence encodes CASSLESITGGTDTQYF. The chain couples TRBV5-1 to TRBJ2-3, with 7 bases fitting TRBD1. The CDR3 is 17 amino acids. V was pared by 0 bases and J by 1 base, with 8 bases of the junction left unmatched. Germline V lookup: CDR1 SGHRS, CDR2 YFSETQ. Complete variable domain (other parts from reference TRBV5-1 and TRBJ2-3): KAGVTQTPRYLIKTRGQQVTLSCSPISGHRSVSWYQQTPGQGLQFLFEYFSETQRNKGNFPGRFSGRQFSNSRSEMNVSTLELGDSALYLCASSLESITGGTDTQYFGPGTRLTVL.

V and J are TRBV5-1 and TRBJ2-3, with 10 bases that match TRBD2. Germline V gene lookup returns CDR1 SGHRS and CDR2 YFSETQ. V lost 1 base to trimming and J lost 2 bases; unmatched junction nucleotides: 4. The CDR3 has 16 residues. The chain's CDR3 is CASSLPGLAVTDTQYF. CDR3 in DNA: TGCGCCAGCAGCTTGCCCGGACTAGCGGTCACAGATACGCAGTATTTT.

This chain uses TRBV27 with TRBJ2-3; TRBD2 aligns across 10 bases. This CDR3 has 14 amino acids. Germline V gene sequence: CDR1 MNHEY, CDR2 SMNVEV (reference sequence). The J segment lost 6 bases and the V segment lost 6 bases, leaving 6 bases of the junction unmatched. CDR3 residues: CASRELAGTDTQYF. In DNA form, the CDR3 reads TGTGCCAGCAGGGAACTAGCGGGAACCGATACGCAGTATTTT.

The gene calls are TRBV29-1 and TRBJ1-1; D may be TRBD1 (6 bases). Germline V CDR1 and CDR2: SQVTM, ANQGSEA. There are 14 residues in the CDR3. V lost 4 bases, J lost 1 base, and 13 bases lay in between. CDR3 region: CSVVPWGANTEAFF. CDR3 DNA sequence: TGCAGCGTTGTCCCCTGGGGGGCGAACACTGAAGCTTTCTTT. Looking up the rest from reference TRBV29-1 and TRBJ1-1 gives the full variable domain: SAVISQKPSRDICQRGTSLTIQCQVDSQVTMMFWYRQQPGQSLTLIATANQGSEATYESGFVIDKFPISRPNLTFSTLTVSNMSPEDSSIYLCSVVPWGANTEAFFGQGTRLTVV.

Only a few counts were recorded for this clonotype. Written as DNA, the CDR3 is TGCGCCAGCAGAGCTAGCGGGGGTGGCCAGGAGAAGTATTTT. As protein: CASRASGGGQEKYF. The V call is TRBV10-2, the J call TRBJ2-3; 10 bases map to TRBD2. Per germline, CDR1 WSHSY and CDR2 SAAADI. The CDR3 length is 14 residues. Germline trimming cut 6 bases from V and 13 bases from J; bases unmatched to any gene: 13.

This clonotype turned up a few times. The chain joins TRBV3-1 to TRBJ1-2; a weak D match, TRBD1 (6 bases). Germline lookup yields CDR1 LGHDT and CDR2 YNNKEL (reference sequence). The CDR3 runs 12 residues. The V end was cut by 1 base, the J end by 9 bases, with 9 bases between. CDR3 region: CASSQARGSYTF. The DNA for the CDR3 is TGTGCCAGCAGCCAAGCTAGGGGGAGCTACACCTTC.

This chain connects TRBV6-1 to TRBJ2-1; D possibly corresponds to TRBD1 (6 bases). Trimming removed 8 bases at V and 9 bases at J, with 17 bases between. The CDR3 consists of 13 residues. From germline, CDR1 is MNHNS and CDR2 SASEGT. This CDR3 is CASGWTLGGEQFF. The CDR3 DNA is TGTGCCAGCGGGTGGACACTAGGGGGTGAGCAGTTCTTC.

This chain links TRBV9 with TRBJ2-2; 8 positions match TRBD2. After removal of 5 bases from V and 6 bases from J, the junction contained 6 bases not matched to a gene. CDR1 and CDR2 from the germline V gene are SGDLS and YYNGEE. The CDR3 spans 14 residues. CDR3 nucleotide sequence: TGTGCCAGCAGTGTGACTAGCGTCGCCGGGGAGCTGTTTTTT. Translated, it gives CASSVTSVAGELFF.

A few counts support this clonotype. The chain has TRBV6-2 or TRBV6-3 and TRBJ2-7; 7 nucleotides line up with TRBD1. The ends lost 6 bases at V and 5 bases at J; junction bases unmatched: 13. The CDR3 spans 15 residues. Per germline, CDR1 MNHEY and CDR2 SVGEGT. The CDR3 reads CASRGTGAGGDEQYF. The DNA for the CDR3 is TGTGCCAGCAGGGGTACCGGGGCAGGGGGAGACGAGCAGTACTTC.

At least ten counts were recorded for this clonotype. The chain couples TRBV5-1 to TRBJ2-1; D gene ambiguous. The germline gives CDR1 SGHRS, CDR2 YFSETQ. CDR3 length: 11 amino acids. Trimming pared 1 base from V and 7 bases from J, leaving 3 bases between. CDR3 sequence reads: CASSLKNEQFF. CDR3 DNA sequence: TGCGCCAGCAGCTTGAAGAATGAGCAGTTCTTC.

The J gene is TRBJ1-6, the V gene TRBV18, with unresolved D. Germline V gives CDR1 KGHSH, CDR2 LQKENI. Trimming shortened V by 2 bases and J by 7 bases, and 6 bases separated the two germline ends. The CDR3 runs to 13 residues. The DNA of the CDR3 is TGTGCCAGCTCACCAGAACAGAATTCACCCCTCCACTTT. Amino acids: CASSPEQNSPLHF.

This chain links TRBV6-1 with TRBJ2-7, with a weak D call TRBD1 (5 bases). Germline V gene data show CDR1 as MNHNS and CDR2 as SASEGT. Trimming stripped 5 bases from V and 4 bases from J, with 15 bases between. The CDR3 spans 14 residues. CDR3 coding DNA: TGTGCCAGCAGTCCCCTGGACAAAACATACGAGCAGTACTTC. Protein product: CASSPLDKTYEQYF.

The chain joins TRBV11-2 to TRBJ2-5; D is uncertain. The CDR3 is made up of 12 amino acids. Germline assignment: CDR1 SGHAT and CDR2 FQNNGV. Trimming pared 5 bases from V and 1 base from J, leaving 5 bases between. The CDR3 spells CASSRIQETQYF. In DNA, the CDR3 is TGTGCCAGCAGCCGGATCCAAGAGACCCAGTACTTC.

This clonotype came up a few times. The chain carries TRBV15 and TRBJ2-4; 11 bases agree with TRBD2. This CDR3 has 15 amino acids. CDR1 is LNHNV, CDR2 YYDKDF, per germline (reference sequence). After removal of 3 bases from V and 5 bases from J, the junction contained 3 bases not matched to a gene. In DNA, the CDR3 is TGTGCCACCAGCAGTAGCGGGAGGGTCGAAAACATTCAGTACTTC. Translated: CATSSSGRVENIQYF.

This clonotype was detected a few times. Here the CDR3 reads CASSATGSTDTQYF. CDR3 bases: TGTGCCAGCAGCGCGACAGGAAGCACAGATACGCAGTATTTT. The V gene is TRBV7-7, the J gene TRBJ2-3, with D possibly matching TRBD1 (6 bases). CDR3 length: 14 residues. Trimming left V 5 bases short and J 0 bases short, with 9 bases between. CDR1 is SSHAT, CDR2 FNYEAQ, per germline (reference sequence).

The chain is built from TRBV9 and TRBJ1-1, with D possibly TRBD1 on 5 matching bases. V lost 6 bases, J lost 1 base, and 7 bases lay in between. Germline V lookup: CDR1 SGDLS, CDR2 YYNGEE. The CDR3 consists of 12 residues. CDR3 coding DNA: TGTGCCAGCACGGGGCAGAACACTGAAGCTTTCTTT. Residues: CASTGQNTEAFF.

The rearrangement links TRBV5-1 to TRBJ1-1; D is unclear. Between the trimmed V and J ends, which lost 0 bases and 2 bases, there was a span of 8 bases. Per germline, CDR1 SGHRS and CDR2 YFSETQ. This CDR3 has 14 amino acids. This chain's CDR3 is CASSLALLNTEAFF. The CDR3 DNA reads as TGCGCCAGCAGCTTGGCCTTATTAAACACTGAAGCTTTCTTT.

This clonotype has just a few counts. The chain employs TRBV20-1 and TRBJ1-2, with TRBD1 matching 7 bases. V was pared by 8 bases and J by 9 bases, with 9 bases of the junction left unmatched. Germline values: CDR1 DFQATT, CDR2 SNEGSKA (reference sequence). The CDR3 runs 11 residues. The CDR3 loop is CSSVSGGSYTF. The CDR3 DNA reads as TGCAGTTCAGTTTCAGGGGGTAGCTACACCTTC.

This clonotype was found a few times. The gene calls are TRBV5-1 and TRBJ2-7; D perhaps matches TRBD2 (9 bases). Germline V gene sequence: CDR1 SGHRS, CDR2 YFSETQ. Trimming left V 0 bases short and J 6 bases short, with 13 bases between. CDR3 size: 14 residues. CDR3 loop: CASSLASGTGEQYF. CDR3 bases: TGCGCCAGCAGCTTGGCTAGCGGGACAGGCGAGCAGTACTTC.

This clonotype was seen only a few times. The rearrangement joins TRBV20-1 to TRBJ1-3; 10 nucleotides agree with TRBD1. This CDR3 is 14 amino acids long. The germline CDR1 and CDR2 sequences are DFQATT and SNEGSKA (reference sequence). The V and J ends lost 3 bases and 6 bases, in that order; junction bases with no gene match: 5. The CDR3 loop is CSARAGQGTNTIYF. The CDR3, as DNA: TGCAGTGCTAGGGCGGGACAGGGGACAAACACCATATATTTT.

This clonotype has ten or more counts. The rearrangement uses TRBV5-5 and TRBJ2-3, with 7 nucleotides matching TRBD2. V lost 2 bases to trimming and J lost 5 bases; unmatched junction nucleotides: 8. CDR1 is SGHKS and CDR2 is YYEKEE in the germline V gene (reference sequence). The length of the CDR3 is 15 residues. CDR3 DNA: TGTGCCAGCAGCTTCGAGGGAGGGCAGGTAGATACGCAGTATTTT. Translated, it gives CASSFEGGQVDTQYF.